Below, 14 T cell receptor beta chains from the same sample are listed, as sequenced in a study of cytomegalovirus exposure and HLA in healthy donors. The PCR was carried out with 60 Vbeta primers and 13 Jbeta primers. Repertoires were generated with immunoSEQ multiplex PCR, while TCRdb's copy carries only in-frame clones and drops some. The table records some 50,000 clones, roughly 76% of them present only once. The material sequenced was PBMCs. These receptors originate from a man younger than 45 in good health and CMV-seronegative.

CDR3 loop: CASSKDRVGGYTF. The CDR3, as DNA: TGCGCCAGCAGCAAAGACAGGGTTGGTGGCTACACCTTC. V and J are TRBV5-1 and TRBJ1-2, with 7 bases aligning to TRBD1. After removal of 4 bases from V and 7 bases from J, the junction contained 7 bases not matched to a gene. In germline, CDR1 is SGHRS, CDR2 YFSETQ. The CDR3 contains 13 residues.

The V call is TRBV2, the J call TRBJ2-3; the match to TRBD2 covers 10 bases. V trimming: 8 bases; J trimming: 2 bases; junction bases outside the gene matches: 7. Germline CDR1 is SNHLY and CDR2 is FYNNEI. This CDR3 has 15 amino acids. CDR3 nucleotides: TGTGCCAGCTCCCCTAGCGGGAGTTTCACAGATACGCAGTATTTT. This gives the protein CASSPSGSFTDTQYF.

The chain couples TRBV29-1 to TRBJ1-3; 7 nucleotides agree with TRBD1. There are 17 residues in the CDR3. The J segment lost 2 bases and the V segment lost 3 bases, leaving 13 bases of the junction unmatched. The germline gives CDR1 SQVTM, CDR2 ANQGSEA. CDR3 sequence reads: CSVEADRVSGPGNTIYF. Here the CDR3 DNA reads TGCAGCGTTGAGGCTGACAGGGTGTCTGGTCCTGGAAACACCATATATTTT.

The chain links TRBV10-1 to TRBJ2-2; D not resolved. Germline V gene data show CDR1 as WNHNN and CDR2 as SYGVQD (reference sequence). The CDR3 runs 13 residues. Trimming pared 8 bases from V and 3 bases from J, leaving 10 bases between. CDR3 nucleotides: TGCGCCAGCGGGCGCATAGACACCGGGGAGCTGTTTTTT. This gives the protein CASGRIDTGELFF.

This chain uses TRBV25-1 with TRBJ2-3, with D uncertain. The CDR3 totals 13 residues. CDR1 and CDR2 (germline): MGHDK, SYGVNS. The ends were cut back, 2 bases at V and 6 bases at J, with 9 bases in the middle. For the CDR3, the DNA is TGTGCCAGCAGTGAAGGCCCCCAGGATACGCAGTATTTT. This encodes CASSEGPQDTQYF.

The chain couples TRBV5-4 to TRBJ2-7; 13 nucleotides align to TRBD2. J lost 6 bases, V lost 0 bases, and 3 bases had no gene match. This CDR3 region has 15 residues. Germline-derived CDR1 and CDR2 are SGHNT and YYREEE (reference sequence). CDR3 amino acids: CASSLVTSGRGEQYF. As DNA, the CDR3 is TGTGCCAGCAGCTTGGTCACTAGCGGGAGGGGCGAGCAGTACTTC.

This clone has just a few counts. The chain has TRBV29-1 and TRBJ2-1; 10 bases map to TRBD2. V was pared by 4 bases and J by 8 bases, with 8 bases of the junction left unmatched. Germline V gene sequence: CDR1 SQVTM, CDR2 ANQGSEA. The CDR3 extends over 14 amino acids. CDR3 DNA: TGCAGCGTTGGAGAAGCGGGAGGGCCATATGAGCAGTTCTTC. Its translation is CSVGEAGGPYEQFF.

This CDR3 is CASRETGKDGYTF. As DNA, the CDR3 is TGCGCCAGCAGGGAGACAGGGAAAGATGGCTACACCTTC. The chain is built from TRBV5-1 and TRBJ1-2; 7 bases are shared with TRBD1. The CDR3 sequence is 13 residues long. V was pared by 5 bases and J by 6 bases, with 7 bases of the junction left unmatched. Germline CDR1 reads SGHRS; CDR2 reads YFSETQ.

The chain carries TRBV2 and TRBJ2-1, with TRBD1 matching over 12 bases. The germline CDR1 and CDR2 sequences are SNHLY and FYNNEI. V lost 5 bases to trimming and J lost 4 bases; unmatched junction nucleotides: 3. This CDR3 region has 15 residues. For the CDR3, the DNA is TGTGCCAGCAGTCGGGACAGGGGGCAATACAATGAGCAGTTCTTC. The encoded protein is CASSRDRGQYNEQFF.

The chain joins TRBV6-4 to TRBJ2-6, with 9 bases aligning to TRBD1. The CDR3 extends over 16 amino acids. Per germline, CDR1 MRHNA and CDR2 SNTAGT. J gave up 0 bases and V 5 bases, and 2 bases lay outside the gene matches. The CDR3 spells CASSPTGGSGANVLTF. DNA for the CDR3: TGTGCCAGCAGTCCGACAGGGGGCTCTGGGGCCAACGTCCTGACTTTC.

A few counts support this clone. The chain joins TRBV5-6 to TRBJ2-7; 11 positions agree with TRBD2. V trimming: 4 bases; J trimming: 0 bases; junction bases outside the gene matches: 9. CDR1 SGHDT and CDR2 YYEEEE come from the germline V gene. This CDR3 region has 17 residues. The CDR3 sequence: CASSTRTSGPNSYEQYF. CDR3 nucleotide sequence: TGTGCCAGCAGCACCCGGACTAGCGGGCCCAACTCCTACGAGCAGTACTTC.

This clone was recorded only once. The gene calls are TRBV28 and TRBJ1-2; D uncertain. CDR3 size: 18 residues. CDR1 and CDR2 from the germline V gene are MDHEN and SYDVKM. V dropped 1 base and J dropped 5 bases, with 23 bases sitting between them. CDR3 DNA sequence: TGTGCCAGCAGTTTATTGCTGGTGGGGAGCAGCGGAGGATATGGCTACACCTTC. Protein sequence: CASSLLLVGSSGGYGYTF.

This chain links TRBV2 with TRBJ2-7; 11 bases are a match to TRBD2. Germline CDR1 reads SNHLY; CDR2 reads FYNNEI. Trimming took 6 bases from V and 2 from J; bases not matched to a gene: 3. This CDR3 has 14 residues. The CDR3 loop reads CASRTSGRTYEQYF. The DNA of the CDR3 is TGTGCCAGCAGAACTAGCGGGAGAACCTACGAGCAGTACTTC. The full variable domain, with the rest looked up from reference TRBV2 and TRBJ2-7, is EPEVTQTPSHQVTQMGQEVILRCVPISNHLYFYWYRQILGQKVEFLVSFYNNEISEKSEIFDDQFSVERPDGSNFTLKIRSTKLEDSAMYFCASRTSGRTYEQYFGPGTRLTVT.

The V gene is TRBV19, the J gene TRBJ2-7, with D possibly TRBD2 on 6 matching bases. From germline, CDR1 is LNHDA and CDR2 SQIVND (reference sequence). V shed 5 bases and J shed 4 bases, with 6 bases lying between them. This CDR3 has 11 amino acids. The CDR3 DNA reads TGTGCCAGTAGTGGGGGGTACGAGCAGTACTTC. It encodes CASSGGYEQYF.